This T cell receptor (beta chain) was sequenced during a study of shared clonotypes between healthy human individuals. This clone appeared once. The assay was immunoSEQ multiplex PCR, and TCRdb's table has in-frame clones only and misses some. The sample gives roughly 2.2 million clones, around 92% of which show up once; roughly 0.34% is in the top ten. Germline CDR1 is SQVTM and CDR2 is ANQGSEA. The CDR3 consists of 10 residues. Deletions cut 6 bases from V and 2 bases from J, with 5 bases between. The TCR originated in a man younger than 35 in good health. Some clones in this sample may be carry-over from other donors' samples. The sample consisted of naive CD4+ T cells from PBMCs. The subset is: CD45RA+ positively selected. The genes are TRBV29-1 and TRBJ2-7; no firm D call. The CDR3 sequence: CSVFTYEQYF. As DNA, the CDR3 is TGCAGCGTGTTTACCTACGAGCAGTACTTC.